The rows below give T cell receptor beta chains drawn from one sample of a study of blood T cell repertoires in COVID-19. Measured with immunoSEQ multiplex PCR; TCRdb has only the in-frame clones, and not every one. The sample shows 150,000 to 200,000 clones, roughly 85% of them seen only once. What was sequenced was peripheral blood. The receptors here all came from a human donor with acute or convalescent COVID-19. The donor label of this sample is uncertain. Each CDR3 is given with its conserved first and last residue. D genes are given only for firm matches. Size tells how often a clone was seen (once, few, many) or the class of an expanded clone, and some rows leave it out.

V gene: TRBV27
D gene: TRBD1
clone size: NA
J gene: TRBJ1-2
CDR3 DNA: TGTGCCAGCAGGCCCACAGGGGGCGAGGGCTACACCTTC
CDR3 protein: CASRPTGGEGYTF

V gene: TRBV28
D gene: TRBD1
clone size: NA
J gene: TRBJ1-5
CDR3 DNA: TGTGCCAGCAGTTTCCAACAGGGGAATAGCAATCAGCCCCAGCATTTT
CDR3 protein: CASSFQQGNSNQPQHF

V gene: TRBV6-6
D gene: NA
clone size: NA
J gene: TRBJ1-1
CDR3 DNA: TGTGCCAGCAGTTACTCGGGGCAACACACTGAAGCTTTCTTT
CDR3 protein: CASSYSGQHTEAFF

V gene: TRBV18
D gene: NA
clone size: NA
J gene: TRBJ1-5
CDR3 DNA: TGTGCCAGCTCAAATCAGGGCCTCAATCAGCCCCAGCATTTT
CDR3 protein: CASSNQGLNQPQHF

V gene: TRBV6-5
D gene: TRBD1
clone size: NA
J gene: TRBJ1-1
CDR3 DNA: TGTGCCAGCAGTTACCGGGGACAGGCCGACACTGAAGCTTTCTTT
CDR3 protein: CASSYRGQADTEAFF

V gene: TRBV11-2
D gene: NA
clone size: once
J gene: TRBJ1-5
CDR3 DNA: TGTGCCAGCAGCTTAGGCAGGGGTCAGCCCCAGCATTTT
CDR3 protein: CASSLGRGQPQHF

V gene: TRBV3-1/TRBV3-2
D gene: TRBD2
clone size: NA
J gene: TRBJ2-1
CDR3 DNA: TGTGCCAGCAGCGAGGGACTAGCTTGGAAGCAGTTCTTC
CDR3 protein: CASSEGLAWKQFF

V gene: TRBV27
D gene: NA
clone size: few
J gene: TRBJ1-6
CDR3 DNA: TGTGCCAGCAAAAGGGGGTCCTCACCCCTCCACTTT
CDR3 protein: CASKRGSSPLHF

V gene: TRBV7-8
D gene: NA
clone size: once
J gene: TRBJ2-1
CDR3 DNA: TGTGCCAGCAGCTTAGTAGCGTACCCCTACAATGAGCAGTTCTTC
CDR3 protein: CASSLVAYPYNEQFF

V gene: TRBV5-5
D gene: NA
clone size: NA
J gene: TRBJ2-7
CDR3 DNA: TGTGCCAGCAGCAATGACAGACCCTACGAGCAGTACTTC
CDR3 protein: CASSNDRPYEQYF

V gene: TRBV5-4
D gene: TRBD1
clone size: NA
J gene: TRBJ2-7
CDR3 DNA: TGTGCCAGCAGCTTGGGACAGGGGGCCTACGAGCAGTACTTC
CDR3 protein: CASSLGQGAYEQYF

V gene: TRBV4-3
D gene: NA
clone size: NA
J gene: TRBJ2-3
CDR3 DNA: TGCGCCAGCAGCCACCCCGGGTCGTATACGCAGTATTTT
CDR3 protein: CASSHPGSYTQYF

V gene: TRBV11-3
D gene: TRBD2
clone size: NA
J gene: TRBJ2-7
CDR3 DNA: TGTGCCAGCAGCCCGCCCCGGGGACTAGCGGGGTCCCTTCACTCCTACGAGCAGTACTTC
CDR3 protein: CASSPPRGLAGSLHSYEQYF

V gene: TRBV6-5
D gene: TRBD1
clone size: NA
J gene: TRBJ1-6
CDR3 DNA: TGTGCCAGCAGTTACATATCGAACAGGGGTAATTCACCCCTCCACTTT
CDR3 protein: CASSYISNRGNSPLHF

V gene: TRBV10-2
D gene: NA
clone size: once
J gene: TRBJ1-1
CDR3 DNA: TGCGCCAGCACCCGAGGGCGTTACACTGAAGCTTTCTTT
CDR3 protein: CASTRGRYTEAFF

V gene: TRBV2
D gene: NA
clone size: NA
J gene: TRBJ2-7
CDR3 DNA: TGTGCCAGAAACCTTCGGGGAAGGGAATACGAGCAGTACTTC
CDR3 protein: CARNLRGREYEQYF

V gene: TRBV19
D gene: NA
clone size: NA
J gene: TRBJ1-2
CDR3 DNA: TGTGCCAGTAGTATCCCTAATCAAGGCGGCGGGGGCTATGGCTACACCTTC
CDR3 protein: CASSIPNQGGGGYGYTF

V gene: TRBV5-1
D gene: NA
clone size: NA
J gene: TRBJ2-2
CDR3 DNA: TGCGCCAGCAGAGCGGTTCAAACCACCGGGGAGCTGTTTTTT
CDR3 protein: CASRAVQTTGELFF

V gene: TRBV6-6
D gene: TRBD2
clone size: NA
J gene: TRBJ2-5
CDR3 DNA: TGTGCCAGCAGTTACGGCGGGGGGGTCCAAGAGACCCAGTACTTC
CDR3 protein: CASSYGGGVQETQYF

V gene: TRBV7-9
D gene: NA
clone size: NA
J gene: TRBJ1-4
CDR3 DNA: TGTGCCAGCAGCCAGATTGCTAATGAAAAACTGTTTTTT
CDR3 protein: CASSQIANEKLFF

V gene: TRBV7-2
D gene: TRBD2
clone size: once
J gene: TRBJ2-3
CDR3 DNA: TGTGCCAGCAGCCCAACTAGCGGGGCCCTGTCAGATACGCAGTATTTT
CDR3 protein: CASSPTSGALSDTQYF

V gene: TRBV12-3/TRBV12-4
D gene: NA
clone size: NA
J gene: TRBJ1-5
CDR3 DNA: TGTGCCAGCAGTTTACAGGGAGGTCAGCCCCAGCATTTT
CDR3 protein: CASSLQGGQPQHF

V gene: TRBV5-1
D gene: TRBD1
clone size: NA
J gene: TRBJ1-3
CDR3 DNA: TGCGCCAGCACTCCCCTAGGGACAGGGACTGGAAACACCATATATTTT
CDR3 protein: CASTPLGTGTGNTIYF

V gene: TRBV27
D gene: NA
clone size: NA
J gene: TRBJ1-5
CDR3 DNA: TGTGCCAGCAGTTTTAGCGGGGGTAGCAATCAGCCCCAGCATTTT
CDR3 protein: CASSFSGGSNQPQHF

V gene: TRBV6-5
D gene: NA
clone size: NA
J gene: TRBJ1-2
CDR3 DNA: TGTGCCAGCAGTTACACAGGGATAGGCTATGGCTACACCTTC
CDR3 protein: CASSYTGIGYGYTF

V gene: TRBV28
D gene: TRBD1
clone size: NA
J gene: TRBJ2-1
CDR3 DNA: TGTGCCAGCAGCCTCCCAGGACAGGGGGGGAACAATGAGCAGTTCTTC
CDR3 protein: CASSLPGQGGNNEQFF

V gene: TRBV4-2
D gene: NA
clone size: NA
J gene: TRBJ2-7
CDR3 DNA: TGTGCCAGCAGCCAGGGGCCAGGTGGCTACGAGCAGTACTTC
CDR3 protein: CASSQGPGGYEQYF

V gene: TRBV11-2
D gene: NA
clone size: NA
J gene: TRBJ2-4
CDR3 DNA: TGTGCCAGCAGCTCCCCCGCTGGGCAGATTCTAAACATTCAGTACTTC
CDR3 protein: CASSSPAGQILNIQYF

V gene: TRBV7-9
D gene: NA
clone size: NA
J gene: TRBJ2-2
CDR3 DNA: TGTGCCAGCAGCTTATTGGGGCGCAGCACCGGGGAGCTGTTTTTT
CDR3 protein: CASSLLGRSTGELFF

V gene: TRBV20-1
D gene: NA
clone size: few
J gene: TRBJ2-7
CDR3 DNA: TGCAGTGCTAGTGGCCAGACACACGAGCAGTACTTC
CDR3 protein: CSASGQTHEQYF

V gene: TRBV7-8
D gene: NA
clone size: NA
J gene: TRBJ1-5
CDR3 DNA: TGTGCCAGCAGCTTAATCCCGGGGGTGGCGAGCAATCAGCCCCAGCATTTT
CDR3 protein: CASSLIPGVASNQPQHF

V gene: TRBV7-2
D gene: TRBD2
clone size: NA
J gene: TRBJ2-3
CDR3 DNA: TGTGCCAGCAGCTTAGGGCTAGCGGGGGGGATTCGTCGTCCTACGCAGTATTTT
CDR3 protein: CASSLGLAGGIRRPTQYF

V gene: TRBV6-2/TRBV6-3
D gene: TRBD1
clone size: NA
J gene: TRBJ1-6
CDR3 DNA: TGTGCCAGCAGTAAATGGAGGACAGGGGATAATTCACCCCTCCACTTT
CDR3 protein: CASSKWRTGDNSPLHF

V gene: TRBV12-3/TRBV12-4
D gene: NA
clone size: NA
J gene: TRBJ2-5
CDR3 DNA: TGTGCCAGCAGTCCGAGGATAGAAGAGACCCAGTACTTC
CDR3 protein: CASSPRIEETQYF

V gene: TRBV19
D gene: NA
clone size: few
J gene: TRBJ1-1
CDR3 DNA: TGTGCCAGTGGAACTATGAACACTGAAGCTTTCTTT
CDR3 protein: CASGTMNTEAFF

V gene: TRBV7-9
D gene: TRBD1
clone size: NA
J gene: TRBJ2-7
CDR3 DNA: TGTGCCAGCAGCCTAAGACAGGGTGGCGAGCAGTACTTC
CDR3 protein: CASSLRQGGEQYF

V gene: TRBV24-1
D gene: TRBD1
clone size: NA
J gene: TRBJ1-2
CDR3 DNA: TGTGCCACCAGTGACTCCGGGACAGGGGGTAGACACTATGGCTACACCTTC
CDR3 protein: CATSDSGTGGRHYGYTF

V gene: TRBV19
D gene: TRBD1
clone size: NA
J gene: TRBJ2-7
CDR3 DNA: TGTGCCAGTAGTCACCGGGACAGGGCCGCCTACGAGCAGTACTTC
CDR3 protein: CASSHRDRAAYEQYF

V gene: TRBV19
D gene: TRBD2
clone size: NA
J gene: TRBJ2-1
CDR3 DNA: TGTGCCAGTAGTGTGGCTAGAAGCGGGGTCACCTACAATGAGCAGTTCTTC
CDR3 protein: CASSVARSGVTYNEQFF

V gene: TRBV11-2
D gene: NA
clone size: once
J gene: TRBJ1-1
CDR3 DNA: TGTGCCAGCAGCTTACAGGGCACTGAAGCTTTCTTT
CDR3 protein: CASSLQGTEAFF

V gene: TRBV5-8
D gene: TRBD1
clone size: NA
J gene: TRBJ1-6
CDR3 DNA: TGTGCCAGCAGCCCTACCGGACAGGGGATACGATATAATTCACCCCTCCACTTT
CDR3 protein: CASSPTGQGIRYNSPLHF

V gene: TRBV9
D gene: TRBD1
clone size: NA
J gene: TRBJ1-2
CDR3 DNA: TGTGCCAGCAGCGTAGATGCCCTAGGGGGACAGGGGGCGCGTGGCTACACCTTC
CDR3 protein: CASSVDALGGQGARGYTF

V gene: TRBV19
D gene: TRBD2
clone size: NA
J gene: TRBJ2-3
CDR3 DNA: TGTGCCAGTAGTCTGGGCCTAGCGGGGGGGAGGGGCCCAGATACGCAGTATTTT
CDR3 protein: CASSLGLAGGRGPDTQYF

V gene: TRBV7-8
D gene: NA
clone size: NA
J gene: TRBJ1-4
CDR3 DNA: TGTGCCAGCAGCTTACTTAATGAAAAACTGTTTTTT
CDR3 protein: CASSLLNEKLFF

V gene: TRBV19
D gene: TRBD2
clone size: NA
J gene: TRBJ2-1
CDR3 DNA: TGTGCCAGTACTGCTAGCGGGGGGCCGACCTGGGAGCAGTTCTTC
CDR3 protein: CASTASGGPTWEQFF